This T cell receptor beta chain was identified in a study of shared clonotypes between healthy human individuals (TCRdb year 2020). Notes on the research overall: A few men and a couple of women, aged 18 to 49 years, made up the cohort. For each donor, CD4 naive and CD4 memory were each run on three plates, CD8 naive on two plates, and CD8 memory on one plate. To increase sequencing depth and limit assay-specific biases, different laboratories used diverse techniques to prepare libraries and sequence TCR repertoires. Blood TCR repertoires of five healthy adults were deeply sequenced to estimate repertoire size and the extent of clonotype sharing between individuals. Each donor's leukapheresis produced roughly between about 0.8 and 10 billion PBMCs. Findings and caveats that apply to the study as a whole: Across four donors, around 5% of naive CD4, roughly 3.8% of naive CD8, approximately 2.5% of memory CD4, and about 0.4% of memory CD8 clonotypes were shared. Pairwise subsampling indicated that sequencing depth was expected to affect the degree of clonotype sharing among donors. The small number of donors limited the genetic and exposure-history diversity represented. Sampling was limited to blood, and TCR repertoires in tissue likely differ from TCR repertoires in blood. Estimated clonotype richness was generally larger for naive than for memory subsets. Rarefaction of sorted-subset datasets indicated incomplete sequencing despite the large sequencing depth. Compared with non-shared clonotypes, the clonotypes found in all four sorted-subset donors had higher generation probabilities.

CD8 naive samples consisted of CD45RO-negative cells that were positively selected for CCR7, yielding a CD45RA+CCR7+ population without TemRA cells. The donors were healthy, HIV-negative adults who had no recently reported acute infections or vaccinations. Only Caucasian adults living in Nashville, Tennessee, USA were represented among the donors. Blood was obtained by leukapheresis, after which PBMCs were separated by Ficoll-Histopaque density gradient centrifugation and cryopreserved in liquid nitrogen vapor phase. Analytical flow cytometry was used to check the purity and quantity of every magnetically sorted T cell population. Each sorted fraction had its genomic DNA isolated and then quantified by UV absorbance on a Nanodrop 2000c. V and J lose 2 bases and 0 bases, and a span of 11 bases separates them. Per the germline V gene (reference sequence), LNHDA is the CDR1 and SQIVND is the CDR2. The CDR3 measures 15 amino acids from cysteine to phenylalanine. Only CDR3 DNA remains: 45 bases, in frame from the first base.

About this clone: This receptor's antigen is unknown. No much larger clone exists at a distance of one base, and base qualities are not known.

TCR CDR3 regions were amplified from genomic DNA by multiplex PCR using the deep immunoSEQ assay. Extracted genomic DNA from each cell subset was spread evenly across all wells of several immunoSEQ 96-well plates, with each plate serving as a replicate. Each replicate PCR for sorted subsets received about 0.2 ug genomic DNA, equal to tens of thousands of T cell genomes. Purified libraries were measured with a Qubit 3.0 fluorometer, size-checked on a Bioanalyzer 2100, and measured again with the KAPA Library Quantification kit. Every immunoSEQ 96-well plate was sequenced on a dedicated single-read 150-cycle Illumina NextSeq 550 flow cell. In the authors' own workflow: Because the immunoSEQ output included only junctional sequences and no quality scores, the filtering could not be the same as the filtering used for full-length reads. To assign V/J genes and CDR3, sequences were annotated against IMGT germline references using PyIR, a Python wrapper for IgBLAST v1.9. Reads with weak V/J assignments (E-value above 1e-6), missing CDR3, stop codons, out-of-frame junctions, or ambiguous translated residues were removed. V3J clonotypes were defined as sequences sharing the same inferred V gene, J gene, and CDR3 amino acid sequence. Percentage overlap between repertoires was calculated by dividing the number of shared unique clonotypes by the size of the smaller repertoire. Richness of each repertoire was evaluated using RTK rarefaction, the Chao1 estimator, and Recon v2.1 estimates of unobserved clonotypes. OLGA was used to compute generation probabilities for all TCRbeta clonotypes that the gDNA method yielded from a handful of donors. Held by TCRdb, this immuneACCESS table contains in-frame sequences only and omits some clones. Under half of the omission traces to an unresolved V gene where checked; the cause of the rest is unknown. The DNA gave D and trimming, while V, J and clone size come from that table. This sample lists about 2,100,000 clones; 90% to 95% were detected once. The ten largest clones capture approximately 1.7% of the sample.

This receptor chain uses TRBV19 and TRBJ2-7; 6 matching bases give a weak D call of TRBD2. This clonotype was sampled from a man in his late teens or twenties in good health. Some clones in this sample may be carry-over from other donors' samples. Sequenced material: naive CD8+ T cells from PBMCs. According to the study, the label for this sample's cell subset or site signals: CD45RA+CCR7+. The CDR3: CASSITGLSSYEQYF. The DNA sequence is TGTGCCAGTAGTATAACGGGACTGAGCTCCTACGAGCAGTACTTC.